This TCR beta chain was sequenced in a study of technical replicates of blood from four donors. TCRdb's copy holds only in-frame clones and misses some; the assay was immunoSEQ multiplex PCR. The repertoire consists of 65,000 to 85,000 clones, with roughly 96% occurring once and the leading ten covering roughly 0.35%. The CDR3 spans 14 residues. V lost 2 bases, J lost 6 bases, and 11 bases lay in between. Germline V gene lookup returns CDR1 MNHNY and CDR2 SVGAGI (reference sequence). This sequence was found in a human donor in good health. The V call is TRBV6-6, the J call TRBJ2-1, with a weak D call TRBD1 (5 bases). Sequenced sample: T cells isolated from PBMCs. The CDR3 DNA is TGTGCCAGCAGTTACACCCGCCAGGGCAATGAGCAGTTCTTC. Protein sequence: CASSYTRQGNEQFF.